Below, one TCR beta chain is given with its context. Its antigen is as yet unknown. The record originates from a study of cytomegalovirus exposure and HLA in healthy donors. At the level of the study: There were over 350 genotyped donors. Of these, roughly 86% fell in the genetic ancestry cluster associated with self-reported Caucasian donors. Whole-study findings and limits: In a later analysis, productive TCRs from donors in an Asian-associated ancestry cluster reportedly carried fewer N-insertions than the cohort mean. Previously analyzed data showed that most TCR beta V segments were productive at a frequency of about 87% or about 30%. Researchers reportedly found TCR beta sequences accurately predicted most subjects' HLA-A and HLA-B alleles.

Researchers ran the PCR with 60 Vbeta and 13 Jbeta primers. Using immunoSEQ multiplex PCR, the repertoire was profiled, and TCRdb retains in-frame clones only, with some absent. The sample yields 110,000 to 150,000 clones, more than 8% seen once. Germline lookup yields CDR1 SGDLS and CDR2 YYNGEE. The CDR3 length is 14 residues. Trimming took 0 bases from V and 5 from J; bases not matched to a gene: 5. This receptor was identified in a man between 50 and 59 years old in good health and CMV-seronegative. The sequenced sample consisted of PBMCs. The J gene is TRBJ2-7, the V gene TRBV9; 7 bases are shared with TRBD2. The CDR3 here is CASSVGGGPHEQYF. The CDR3 nucleotides read TGTGCCAGCAGCGTAGGCGGGGGTCCCCACGAGCAGTACTTC.